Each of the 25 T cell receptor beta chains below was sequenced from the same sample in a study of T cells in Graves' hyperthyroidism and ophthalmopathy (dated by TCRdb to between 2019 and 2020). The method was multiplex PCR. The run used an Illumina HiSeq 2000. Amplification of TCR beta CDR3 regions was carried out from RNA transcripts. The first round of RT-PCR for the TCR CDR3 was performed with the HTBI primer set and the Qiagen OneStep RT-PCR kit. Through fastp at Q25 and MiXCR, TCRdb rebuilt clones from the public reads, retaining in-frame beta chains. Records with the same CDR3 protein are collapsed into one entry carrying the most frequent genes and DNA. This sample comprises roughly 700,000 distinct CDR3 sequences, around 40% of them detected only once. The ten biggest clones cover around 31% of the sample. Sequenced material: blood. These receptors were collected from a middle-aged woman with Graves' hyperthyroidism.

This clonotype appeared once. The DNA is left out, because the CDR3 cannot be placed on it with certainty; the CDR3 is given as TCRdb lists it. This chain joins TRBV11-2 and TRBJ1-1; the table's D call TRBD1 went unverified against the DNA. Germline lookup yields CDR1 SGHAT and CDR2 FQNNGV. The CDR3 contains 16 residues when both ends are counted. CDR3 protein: CASSFGPGTGNTEALF.

The CDR3 region has the DNA TGTGCCAGCAGCGTAGGGTCTGGTAGCGGGGCGTACGAGCAGTACTTC. This gives the protein CASSVGSGSGAYEQYF. V gene TRBV9 combines with J gene TRBJ2-7; 8 nucleotides match TRBD2. V lost 0 bases to trimming and J lost 4 bases; unmatched junction nucleotides: 9. Looked up from germline, CDR1 is SGDLS and CDR2 is YYNGEE. The CDR3 loop spans 16 amino acids.

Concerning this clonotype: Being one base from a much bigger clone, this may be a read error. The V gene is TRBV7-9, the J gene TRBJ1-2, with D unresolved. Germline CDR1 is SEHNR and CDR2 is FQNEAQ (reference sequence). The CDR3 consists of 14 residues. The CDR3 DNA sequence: TGTGCCAGCAGTTCGAGCGGAGCAAGCTATGTCTACACCTTC. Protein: CASSSSGASYVYTF.

In DNA, the CDR3 is TGCAGCGTTGGGGAGACAGTTCCTAACTATGGCTACACCTTC. This encodes CSVGETVPNYGYTF. The V and J genes are TRBV29-1 and TRBJ1-2; D may be TRBD1 (5 bases). Germline CDR1 SQVTM, CDR2 ANQGSEA. The CDR3 runs to 14 residues. V was cut by 4 bases and J by 0 bases, with 12 bases left in between.

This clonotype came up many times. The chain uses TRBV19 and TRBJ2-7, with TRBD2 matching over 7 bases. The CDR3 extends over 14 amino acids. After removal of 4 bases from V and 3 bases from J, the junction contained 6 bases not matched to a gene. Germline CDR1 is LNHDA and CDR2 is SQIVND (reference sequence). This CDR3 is CASSTASGLYEQYF. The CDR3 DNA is TGTGCCAGTAGTACGGCTAGCGGACTCTACGAGCAGTACTTC. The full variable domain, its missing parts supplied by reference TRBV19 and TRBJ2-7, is DGGITQSPKYLFRKEGQNVTLSCEQNLNHDAMYWYRQDPGQGLRLIYYSQIVNDFQKGDIAEGYSVSREKKESFPLTVTSAQKNPTAFYLCASSTASGLYEQYFGPGTRLTVT.

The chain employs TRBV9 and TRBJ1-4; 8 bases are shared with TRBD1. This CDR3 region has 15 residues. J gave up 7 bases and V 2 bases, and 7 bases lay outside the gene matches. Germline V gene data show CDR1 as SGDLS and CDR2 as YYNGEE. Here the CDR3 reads CASSVGQASSEKLFF. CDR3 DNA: TGTGCCAGCAGCGTGGGACAGGCTAGTAGTGAAAAACTGTTTTTT.

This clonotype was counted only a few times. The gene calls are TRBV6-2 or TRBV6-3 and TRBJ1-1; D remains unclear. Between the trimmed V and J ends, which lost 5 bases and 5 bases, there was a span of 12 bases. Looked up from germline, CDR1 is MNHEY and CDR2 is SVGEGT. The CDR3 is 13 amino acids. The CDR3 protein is CASSRDSWTEAFF. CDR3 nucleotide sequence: TGTGCCAGCAGTCGAGACTCCTGGACTGAAGCTTTCTTT.

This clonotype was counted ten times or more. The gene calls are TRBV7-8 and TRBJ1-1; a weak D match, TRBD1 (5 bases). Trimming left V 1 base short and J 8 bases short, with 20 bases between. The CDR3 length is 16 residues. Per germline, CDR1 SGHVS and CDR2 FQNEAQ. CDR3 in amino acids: CASSLGQSYSPDEAFF. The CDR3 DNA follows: TGTGCCAGCAGCTTAGGACAGAGTTACTCCCCAGACGAAGCTTTCTTT. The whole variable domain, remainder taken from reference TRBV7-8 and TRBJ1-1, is GAGVSQSPRYKVAKRGQDVALRCDPISGHVSLFWYQQALGQGPEFLTYFQNEAQLDKSGLPSDRFFAERPEGSVSTLKIQRTQQEDSAVYLCASSLGQSYSPDEAFFGQGTRLTVV.

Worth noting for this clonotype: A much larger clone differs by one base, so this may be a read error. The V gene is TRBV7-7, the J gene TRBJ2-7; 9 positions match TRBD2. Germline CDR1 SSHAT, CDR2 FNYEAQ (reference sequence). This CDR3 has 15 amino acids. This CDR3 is CAGSFPTSGHPTQYF. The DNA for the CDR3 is TGTGCTGGCAGCTTCCCGACTAGCGGACACCCGACGCAGTACTTC. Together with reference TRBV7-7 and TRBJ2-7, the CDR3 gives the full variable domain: GAGVSQSPRYKVTKRGQDVTLRCDPISSHATLYWYQQALGQGPEFLTYFNYEAQPDKSGLPSDRFSAERPEGSISTLTIQRTEQRDSAMYRCAGSFPTSGHPTQYFGPGTRLTVT.

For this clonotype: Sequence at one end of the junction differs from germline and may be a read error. CDR3 region: CASSRPDLNRPQHF. The CDR3 DNA is TGTGCCAGTAGTCGACCGGATTTAAATCGGCCCCAGCATTTT. The J gene is TRBJ1-5, the V gene TRBV5-6; D not certain. Germline assignment: CDR1 SGHDT and CDR2 YYEEEE. This CDR3 spans 14 amino acids.

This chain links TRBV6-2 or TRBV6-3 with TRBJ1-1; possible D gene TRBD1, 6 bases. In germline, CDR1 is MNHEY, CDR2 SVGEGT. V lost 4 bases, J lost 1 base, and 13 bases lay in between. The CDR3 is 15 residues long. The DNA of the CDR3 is TGTGCCAGCAGTTCCCGGGACACGACGAACACTGAAGCTTTCTTT. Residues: CASSSRDTTNTEAFF.

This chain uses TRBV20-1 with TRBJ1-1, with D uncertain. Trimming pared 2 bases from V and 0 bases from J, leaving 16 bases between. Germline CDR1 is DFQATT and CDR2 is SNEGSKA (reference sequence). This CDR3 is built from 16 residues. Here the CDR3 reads CSARPPIKGLNTEAFF. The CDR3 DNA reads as TGCAGTGCTAGACCCCCCATAAAGGGTTTGAACACTGAAGCTTTCTTT.

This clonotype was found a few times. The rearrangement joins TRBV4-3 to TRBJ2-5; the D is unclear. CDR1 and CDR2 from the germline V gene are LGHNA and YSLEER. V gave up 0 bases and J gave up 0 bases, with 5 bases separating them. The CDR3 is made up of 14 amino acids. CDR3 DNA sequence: TGCGCCAGCAGCCAAGAGCGCTACCAAGAGACCCAGTACTTC. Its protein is CASSQERYQETQYF.

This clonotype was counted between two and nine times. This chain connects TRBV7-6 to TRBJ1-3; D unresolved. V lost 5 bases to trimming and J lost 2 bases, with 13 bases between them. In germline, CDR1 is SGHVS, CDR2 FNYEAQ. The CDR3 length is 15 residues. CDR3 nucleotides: TGTGCCAGCAGCCCCCGGAAAGGGACTGGAAACACCATATATTTT. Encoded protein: CASSPRKGTGNTIYF.

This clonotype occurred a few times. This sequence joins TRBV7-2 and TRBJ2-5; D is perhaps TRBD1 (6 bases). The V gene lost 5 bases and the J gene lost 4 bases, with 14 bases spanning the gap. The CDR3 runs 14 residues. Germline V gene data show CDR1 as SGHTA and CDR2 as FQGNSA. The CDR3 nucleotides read TGTGCCAGCAGCCAGGGGCTTCTCTCAGAGACCCAGTACTTC. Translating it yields CASSQGLLSETQYF.

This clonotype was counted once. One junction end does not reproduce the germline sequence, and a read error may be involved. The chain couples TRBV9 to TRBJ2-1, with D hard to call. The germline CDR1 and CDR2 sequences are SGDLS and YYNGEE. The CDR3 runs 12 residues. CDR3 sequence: CASSPPLNGQFF. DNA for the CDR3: TGTGCCAGCAGCCCTCCCCTAAATGGGCAGTTCTTC.

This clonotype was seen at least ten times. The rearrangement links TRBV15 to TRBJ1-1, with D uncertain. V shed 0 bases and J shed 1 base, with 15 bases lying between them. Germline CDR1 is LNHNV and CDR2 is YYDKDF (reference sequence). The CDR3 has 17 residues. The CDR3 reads CATSRDWLSGGNTEAFF. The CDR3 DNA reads TGTGCCACCAGCAGAGATTGGTTATCTGGCGGGAACACTGAAGCTTTCTTT.

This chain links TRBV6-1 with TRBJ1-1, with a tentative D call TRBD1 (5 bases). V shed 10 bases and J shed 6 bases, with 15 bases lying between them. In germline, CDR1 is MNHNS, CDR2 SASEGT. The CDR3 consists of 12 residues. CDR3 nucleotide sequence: TGTGCCACCGGGCCGGGGCGCGCTGAAGCTTTCTTT. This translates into CATGPGRAEAFF.

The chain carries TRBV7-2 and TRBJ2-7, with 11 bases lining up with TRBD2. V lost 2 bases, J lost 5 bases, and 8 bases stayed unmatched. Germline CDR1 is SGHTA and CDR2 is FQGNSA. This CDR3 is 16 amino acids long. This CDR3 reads CASSLNSGRAGNEQYF. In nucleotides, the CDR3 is TGTGCCAGCAGCTTAAATAGCGGGAGGGCCGGGAACGAGCAGTACTTC.

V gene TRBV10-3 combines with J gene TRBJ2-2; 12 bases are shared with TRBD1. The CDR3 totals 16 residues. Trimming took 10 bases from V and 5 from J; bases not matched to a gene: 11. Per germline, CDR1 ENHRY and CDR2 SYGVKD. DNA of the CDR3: TGTGCCAGCAGACTCCCGGGACAGGGGGCGACCGGGGAGCTGTTTTTT. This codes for CASRLPGQGATGELFF.

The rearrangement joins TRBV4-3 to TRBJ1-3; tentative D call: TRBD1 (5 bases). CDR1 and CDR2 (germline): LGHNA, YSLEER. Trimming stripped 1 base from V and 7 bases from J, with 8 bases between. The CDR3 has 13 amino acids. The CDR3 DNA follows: TGCGCCAGCAGCCAAGGGGAGGGGAACACCATATATTTT. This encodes CASSQGEGNTIYF.

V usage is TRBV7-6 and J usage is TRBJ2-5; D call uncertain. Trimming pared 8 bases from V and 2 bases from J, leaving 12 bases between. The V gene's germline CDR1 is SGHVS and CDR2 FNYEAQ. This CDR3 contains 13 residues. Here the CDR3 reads CASAVFNQETQYF. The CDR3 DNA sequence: TGTGCCAGCGCCGTCTTTAATCAAGAGACCCAGTACTTC.

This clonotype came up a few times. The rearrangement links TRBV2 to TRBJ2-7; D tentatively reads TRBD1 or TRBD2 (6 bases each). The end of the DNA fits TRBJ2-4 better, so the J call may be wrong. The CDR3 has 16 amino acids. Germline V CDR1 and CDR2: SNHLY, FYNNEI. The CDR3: CASIQLGGPTKNIQYF. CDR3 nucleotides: TGTGCCAGCATTCAACTGGGGGGCCCAACCAAAAACATTCAGTACTTC.

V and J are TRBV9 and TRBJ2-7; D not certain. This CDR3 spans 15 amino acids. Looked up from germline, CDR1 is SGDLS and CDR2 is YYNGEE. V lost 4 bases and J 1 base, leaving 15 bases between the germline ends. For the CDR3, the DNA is TGTGCCAGCAGCCCTGGCCTTGAAAATTCCTACGAGCAGTACTTC. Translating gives CASSPGLENSYEQYF.

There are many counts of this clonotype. The CDR3 loop reads CASSTRGYEQYF. The CDR3 bases are TGTGCCAGCAGCACCAGGGGTTACGAGCAGTACTTC. The rearrangement uses TRBV13 and TRBJ2-7; weak D call: TRBD1 (6 bases). This CDR3 region has 12 residues. Between the trimmed V and J ends, which lost 5 bases and 4 bases, there was a span of 9 bases. Germline V gene sequence: CDR1 PRHDT, CDR2 FYEKMQ (reference sequence). The complete variable domain, with remaining parts taken from reference TRBV13 and TRBJ2-7, reads AAGVIQSPRHLIKEKRETATLKCYPIPRHDTVYWYQQGPGQDPQFLISFYEKMQSDKGSIPDRFSAQQFSDYHSELNMSSLELGDSALYFCASSTRGYEQYFGPGTRLTVT.